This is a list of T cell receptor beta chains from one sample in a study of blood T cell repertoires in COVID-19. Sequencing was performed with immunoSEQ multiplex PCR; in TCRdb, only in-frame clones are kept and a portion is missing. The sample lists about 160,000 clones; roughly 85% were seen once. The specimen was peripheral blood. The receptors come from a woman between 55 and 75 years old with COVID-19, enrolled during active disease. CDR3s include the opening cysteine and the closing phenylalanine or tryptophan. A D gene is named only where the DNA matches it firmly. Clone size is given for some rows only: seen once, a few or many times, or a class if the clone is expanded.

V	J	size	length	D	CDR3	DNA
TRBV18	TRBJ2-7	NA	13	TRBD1	CASSPGQPYEQYF	TGTGCCAGCTCACCGGGACAGCCCTACGAGCAGTACTTC
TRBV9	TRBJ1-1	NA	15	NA	CASSPEGLTLAEAFF	TGTGCCAGCAGCCCGGAGGGGTTAACACTGGCTGAAGCTTTCTTT
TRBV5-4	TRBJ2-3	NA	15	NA	CASSLREYNTDTQYF	TGTGCCAGCAGCTTGAGGGAGTATAACACAGATACGCAGTATTTT
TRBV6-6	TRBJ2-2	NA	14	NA	CASTAGSRAGELFF	TGTGCCAGCACGGCAGGGTCTCGTGCCGGGGAGCTGTTTTTT
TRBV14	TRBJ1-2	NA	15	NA	CASSQSGSFYYGYTF	TGTGCCAGCAGCCAATCAGGGTCGTTCTACTATGGCTACACCTTC
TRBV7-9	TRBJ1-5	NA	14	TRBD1	CASSSDRGNQPQHF	TGTGCCAGCAGCTCGGACAGGGGGAATCAGCCCCAGCATTTT
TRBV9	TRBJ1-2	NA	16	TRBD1	CASSPRTGGGNYGYTF	TGTGCCAGCAGCCCACGGACAGGGGGCGGGAACTATGGCTACACCTTC
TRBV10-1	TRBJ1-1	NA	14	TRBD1	CASSKGQGNTEAFF	TGCGCCAGCAGTAAGGGACAGGGGAACACTGAAGCTTTCTTT
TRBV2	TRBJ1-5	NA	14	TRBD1	CASSGGQGNQPQHF	TGTGCCAGCAGTGGAGGACAGGGCAATCAGCCCCAGCATTTT
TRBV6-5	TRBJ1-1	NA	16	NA	CASSFDRPPMNTEAFF	TGTGCCAGCAGTTTTGACAGGCCGCCTATGAACACTGAAGCTTTCTTT
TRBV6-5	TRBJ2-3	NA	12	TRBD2	CASLGGADTQYF	TGTGCCAGCCTCGGGGGGGCAGATACGCAGTATTTT
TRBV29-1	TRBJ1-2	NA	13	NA	CSVEGGHNYGYTF	TGCAGCGTTGAAGGGGGCCATAACTATGGCTACACCTTC
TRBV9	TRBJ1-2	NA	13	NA	CASSVGENYGYTF	TGTGCCAGCAGCGTAGGGGAGAACTATGGCTACACCTTC
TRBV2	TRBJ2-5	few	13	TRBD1	CASSRTGGETQYF	TGTGCCAGCAGTCGTACAGGGGGTGAGACCCAGTACTTC
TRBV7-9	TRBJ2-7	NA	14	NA	CASSFIAENSGQYF	TGTGCCAGCAGCTTCATAGCGGAAAACAGCGGGCAGTACTTC
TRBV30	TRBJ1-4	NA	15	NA	CAHQRRGGNWEKLFF	TGTGCCCACCAAAGGAGGGGGGGAAATTGGGAAAAACTGTTTTTT
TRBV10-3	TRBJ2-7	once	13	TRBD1	CAISEGQGYEQYF	TGTGCCATCAGTGAAGGACAGGGGTACGAGCAGTACTTC
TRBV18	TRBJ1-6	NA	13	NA	CASSPLEDSPLHF	TGTGCCAGCTCACCACTAGAAGATTCACCCCTCCACTTT
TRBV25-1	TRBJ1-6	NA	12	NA	CASSGAPSPLHF	TGTGCCAGCAGTGGGGCACCTTCACCCCTCCACTTT
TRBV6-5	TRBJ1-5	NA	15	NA	CASSWAREGGQPQHF	TGTGCCAGCAGTTGGGCCAGGGAAGGCGGTCAGCCCCAGCATTTT
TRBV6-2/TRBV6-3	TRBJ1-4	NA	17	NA	CASSFLLRDSYNEKLFF	TGTGCCAGCAGTTTCCTCCTCCGCGACAGCTATAATGAAAAACTGTTTTTT
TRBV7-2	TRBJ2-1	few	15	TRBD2	CASSSTSGLYNEQFF	TGTGCCAGCAGCTCGACTAGCGGTCTTTACAATGAGCAGTTCTTC
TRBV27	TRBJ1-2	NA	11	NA	CASSTGAGYTF	TGTGCCAGCAGTACGGGAGCCGGCTACACCTTC
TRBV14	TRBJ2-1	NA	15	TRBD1	CASSRLDRGYNEQFF	TGTGCCAGCAGCCGACTGGACAGGGGATACAATGAGCAGTTCTTC
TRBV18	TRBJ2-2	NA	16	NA	CASSPRSSPNTGELFF	TGTGCCAGCTCACCACGATCTAGCCCGAACACCGGGGAGCTGTTTTTT
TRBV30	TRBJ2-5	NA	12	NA	CAWSVGRETQYF	TGTGCCTGGAGTGTTGGGCGAGAGACCCAGTACTTC
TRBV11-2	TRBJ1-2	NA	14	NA	CASSLDQGNYGYTF	TGTGCCAGCAGCCTTGATCAGGGCAACTATGGCTACACCTTC
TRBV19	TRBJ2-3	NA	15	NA	CASRGTRSGTDTQYF	TGTGCCAGCCGGGGGACCCGGTCGGGCACAGATACGCAGTATTTT
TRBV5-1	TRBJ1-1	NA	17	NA	CASSLGQSNWFSTEAFF	TGCGCCAGCAGCTTGGGACAGTCAAATTGGTTTAGCACTGAAGCTTTCTTT
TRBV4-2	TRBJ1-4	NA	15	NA	CASSQDGGGGEKLFF	TGTGCCAGCAGCCAAGATGGGGGAGGTGGTGAAAAACTGTTTTTT
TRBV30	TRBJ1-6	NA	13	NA	CAGTESYNSPLHF	TGTGCCGGTACCGAGTCCTATAATTCACCCCTCCACTTT
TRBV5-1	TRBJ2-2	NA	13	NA	CASSRGNTGELFF	TGCGCCAGCAGCAGGGGGAACACCGGGGAGCTGTTTTTT
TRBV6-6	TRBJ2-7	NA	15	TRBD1	CASSYSGQGINEQYF	TGTGCCAGCAGTTACTCAGGACAGGGGATTAACGAGCAGTACTTC
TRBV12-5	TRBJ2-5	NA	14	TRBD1	CASGLGQGRETQYF	TGTGCTAGTGGTTTAGGACAGGGTCGAGAGACCCAGTACTTC
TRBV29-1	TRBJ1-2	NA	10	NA	CSVEQNGYTF	TGCAGCGTTGAACAGAATGGCTACACCTTC
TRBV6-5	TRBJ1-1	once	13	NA	CASSSTGNTEAFF	TGTGCCAGCAGTTCCACAGGGAACACTGAAGCTTTCTTT
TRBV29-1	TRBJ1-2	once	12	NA	CSVEPPAGGYTF	TGCAGCGTCGAGCCCCCGGCGGGGGGCTACACCTTC
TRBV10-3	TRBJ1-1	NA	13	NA	CAISDSRNTEAFF	TGTGCCATCAGTGACTCCCGGAACACTGAAGCTTTCTTT
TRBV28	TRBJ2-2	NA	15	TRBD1	CASSETGSGTGELFF	TGTGCCAGCAGTGAGACAGGGTCAGGCACCGGGGAGCTGTTTTTT
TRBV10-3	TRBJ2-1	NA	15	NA	CAISVSSDQTYEQFF	TGTGCCATCAGTGTCTCTAGCGACCAAACATATGAGCAGTTCTTC
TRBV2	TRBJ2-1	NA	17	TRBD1	CASSPRQGAHNLLEQFF	TGTGCCAGCAGTCCGCGACAGGGGGCCCATAATTTATTGGAGCAGTTCTTC
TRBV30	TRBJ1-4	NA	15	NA	CAWSFASPTNEKLFF	TGTGCCTGGAGTTTTGCCAGTCCAACTAATGAAAAACTGTTTTTT
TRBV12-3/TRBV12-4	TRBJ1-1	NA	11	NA	CASSPGVRAFF	TGTGCCAGCAGCCCAGGGGTTAGAGCTTTCTTT
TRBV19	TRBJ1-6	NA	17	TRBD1	CASSIGSAGGLRSPLHF	TGTGCCAGTAGTATAGGATCGGCAGGGGGTCTAAGGTCACCCCTCCACTTT
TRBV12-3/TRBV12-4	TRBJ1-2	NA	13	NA	CASSLRGAYGYTF	TGTGCCAGCAGTTTAAGGGGTGCCTATGGCTACACCTTC
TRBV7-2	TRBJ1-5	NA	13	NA	CASTPGSPQPQHF	TGTGCCAGCACCCCAGGGTCCCCTCAGCCCCAGCATTTT
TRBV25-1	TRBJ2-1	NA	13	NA	CASSVGSRGEQFF	TGTGCCAGCAGTGTGGGGTCCCGGGGTGAGCAGTTCTTC
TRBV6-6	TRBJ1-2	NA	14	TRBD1	CASSYSGQDNGYTF	TGTGCCAGCAGTTACTCTGGACAGGACAATGGCTACACCTTC
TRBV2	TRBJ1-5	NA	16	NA	CASSYSQGRGNQPQHF	TGTGCCAGCAGTTACTCTCAGGGGAGAGGCAATCAGCCCCAGCATTTT
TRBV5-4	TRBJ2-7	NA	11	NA	CASSYSGEQYF	TGTGCCAGCAGCTATTCGGGCGAGCAGTACTTC
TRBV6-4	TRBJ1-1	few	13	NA	CASRKTTIPEAFF	TGTGCCAGCAGAAAAACCACTATCCCTGAAGCTTTCTTT
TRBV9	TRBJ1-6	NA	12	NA	CASRTGRSPLHF	TGTGCCAGCAGAACAGGGAGATCACCCCTCCACTTT
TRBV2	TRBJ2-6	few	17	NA	CASTERGKASGANVLTF	TGTGCCAGCACCGAGAGGGGGAAGGCCTCTGGGGCCAACGTCCTGACTTTC
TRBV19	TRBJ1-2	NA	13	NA	CASSIRGWYGYTF	TGTGCCAGTAGTATCCGGGGTTGGTATGGCTACACCTTC
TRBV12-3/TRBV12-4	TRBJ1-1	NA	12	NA	CASSRQQYEAFF	TGTGCCAGCAGTCGACAGCAATATGAAGCTTTCTTT